This is a list of T cell receptor beta chains from one sample in a study of T cells in Graves' hyperthyroidism and ophthalmopathy. Each CDR3 protein is one row after TCRdb ran MiXCR on the multiplex PCR reads. The table has hundreds of thousands of distinct CDR3 sequences, less than 25% seen once. The sample was blood. These receptors were collected from a man aged 30 to 45 with Graves' ophthalmopathy. Both conserved end residues are part of each CDR3. The order of the fields is V gene, J gene, clone size, D gene, CDR3 DNA, CDR3 protein. D genes are given only for firm matches. A row's size may be missing; if present it is once, few, many or a size class.

TRBV5-1	TRBJ2-6	few	TRBD1	TGCGCCAGCAGCGAACAGGGGACTGGGGCCAACGTCCTGACTTTC	CASSEQGTGANVLTF
TRBV20-1	TRBJ1-5	few	NA	TGCAGTGCAACGCGCAGGGGATATAGCAATCAGCCCCAGCATTTT	CSATRRGYSNQPQHF
TRBV27	TRBJ1-6	NA	NA	TGTGCCAGCAACCCTAATCGGGGAGATTCACCCCTCCACTTT	CASNPNRGDSPLHF
TRBV29-1	TRBJ2-1	NA	NA	TGCAGCGTCGACGCGGAGGTGGTCTACAATGAGCAGTTCTTC	CSVDAEVVYNEQFF
TRBV4-1	TRBJ2-5	few	NA	TGCGCCAGCAGCCAAGCGGAGGCGGGGAAAGAGACCCAGTACTTC	CASSQAEAGKETQYF
TRBV20-1	TRBJ2-3	NA	NA	TGCAGTGCTAGACCTACGGTGCGGCGGAGCACAGATACGCGGTATTTT	CSARPTVRRSTDTRYF
TRBV4-2	TRBJ1-2	NA	NA	TGTGCCAGCAGCCAACATGGTGCGCGGGACATAATCTATGGCTACACCTTC	CASSQHGARDIIYGYTF
TRBV20-1	TRBJ2-7	NA	NA	TGCAGTGCTCCGGGACGGTTCTACGAGCAGTACTTC	CSAPGRFYEQYF
TRBV3-1	TRBJ2-3	many	TRBD2	TGTGCCAGCAGCCAAGACCAACCGGGACTAGCTGCAGATACGCAGTATTTT	CASSQDQPGLAADTQYF
TRBV9	TRBJ1-2	once	TRBD1	TGTGCCAGCAGCGTAGCCGGACAGGGACACTATGGCTACACCTTC	CASSVAGQGHYGYTF
TRBV27	TRBJ2-2	few	NA	TGTGCCAGCAGTTCTCCGACGAACACCGGGGAGCTGTTTTTT	CASSSPTNTGELFF
TRBV6-2/TRBV6-3	TRBJ2-2	few	TRBD2	TGTGCCAGCAGTCAAGGACTAGCGGGAGTTGATCGGACCGGGGAGCTGTTTTTT	CASSQGLAGVDRTGELFF
TRBV15	TRBJ1-4	few	NA	TGTGCCACCAGCAGAGACCGGGACACAGCTAATGAAAAACTGTTTTTT	CATSRDRDTANEKLFF